A selection of T cell receptor beta chains follows, all from one sample in a study of cytomegalovirus exposure and HLA in healthy donors. The data were produced by immunoSEQ multiplex PCR, yet TCRdb's version contains in-frame clones alone and is incomplete. The data show approximately 100,000 clones, 70% to 80% seen once. Source material: PBMCs. All receptors come from a woman in her thirties or forties in good health and CMV-seropositive. Both conserved end residues are part of each CDR3. A D gene is named only where the DNA matches it firmly. Expanded clones are given a class, and other clones once, few, many or no size at all.

clone_size j_call v_call d_call cdr3_nt cdr3_aa
NA TRBJ1-3 TRBV5-1 NA TGCGCCAGCAGCTTGGGCAGGGTCTCTGGAAACACCATATATTTT CASSLGRVSGNTIYF
few TRBJ2-5 TRBV2 TRBD2 TGTGCCAGCCAGGCGAAGACTAGCGGGGTGACCCAGTACTTC CASQAKTSGVTQYF
NA TRBJ2-7 TRBV5-4 TRBD2 TGTGCCAGCAGCTTGGCTGGGGTAGCGGGGAACTCCTACGAGCAGTACTTC CASSLAGVAGNSYEQYF
NA TRBJ2-2 TRBV10-1 NA TGCGCCAGCAGTGCTGGTGCGACCGGGGAGCTGTTTTTT CASSAGATGELFF
NA TRBJ2-6 TRBV4-1 NA TGCGCCAGCAGCCAAGATTGGGGGCCTGGGGCCAACGTCCTGACTTTC CASSQDWGPGANVLTF
NA TRBJ1-6 TRBV2 NA TGTGCCAGCAGTGGGGAATCCAGGGTAAATTCACCCCTCCACTTT CASSGESRVNSPLHF
NA TRBJ2-7 TRBV5-1 TRBD1 TGCGCCAGCAGCCCTGCCAGGGGGCTCGCCTACGAGCAGTACTTC CASSPARGLAYEQYF
NA TRBJ1-2 TRBV27 NA TGTGCCAGCAGTCCCATCGCGACAGATAACTATGGCTACACCTTC CASSPIATDNYGYTF
NA TRBJ1-1 TRBV30 NA TGTGCCTGGAGTAGCGGGGGGGAAGCTTTCTTT CAWSSGGEAFF
NA TRBJ1-1 TRBV7-9 NA TGTGCCAGCAGCCCGTCACCCAACAACGCAGCTGAAGCTTTCTTT CASSPSPNNAAEAFF
NA TRBJ1-1 TRBV6-1 NA TGTGCCAGCAGTGAAAAAAGGACAGAGAACACTGAAGCTTTCTTT CASSEKRTENTEAFF
NA TRBJ2-3 TRBV6-1 NA TGTGCCAGCAGTACTCGACAGCGTAGCACAGATACGCAGTATTTT CASSTRQRSTDTQYF
NA TRBJ1-2 TRBV7-8 TRBD1 TGTGCCAGCACCCACCAGGGGGCTCCCGCTGGCTACACCTTC CASTHQGAPAGYTF
few TRBJ1-2 TRBV10-3 TRBD1 TGTGCCATTATGGGGACAGGGGAGGTCGCCACCTTC CAIMGTGEVATF
once TRBJ2-2 TRBV13 TRBD1 TGTGCCAGCAGCCCGCCGAGGGGGCGGAACACCGGGGAGCTGTTTTTT CASSPPRGRNTGELFF
NA TRBJ1-2 TRBV20-1 NA TGCAGTGCCATCACAGGGTATGGCTACACCTTC CSAITGYGYTF
NA TRBJ1-3 TRBV18 TRBD1 TGTGCCAGCTCACCCGGACAGGGGCTGGCTGGAAACACCATATATTTT CASSPGQGLAGNTIYF
NA TRBJ2-7 TRBV5-1 TRBD2 TGCGCCAGCAGCTCTAGCGGGGGACACTACGAGCAGTACTTC CASSSSGGHYEQYF
NA TRBJ2-5 TRBV7-6 TRBD1 TGTGCCAGCAGCTTTGGGACAGGGGAGACCCAGTACTTC CASSFGTGETQYF
NA TRBJ1-2 TRBV2 NA TGTGCCAGCAGTGGACAGGCGAACTATGGCTACACCTTC CASSGQANYGYTF
NA TRBJ2-1 TRBV7-9 TRBD2 TGTGCCAGCAGCTTAGGGACTAGCGGTTACAATGAGCAGTTCTTC CASSLGTSGYNEQFF
many TRBJ1-6 TRBV5-6 NA TGTGCCAGCAGCCGGACAGTTGGGAATTCACCCCTCCACTTT CASSRTVGNSPLHF
NA TRBJ2-7 TRBV13 TRBD2 TGTGCCAGCAGCTTGCCTGGGACTAGCGGGGTAACCGAGCAGTACTTC CASSLPGTSGVTEQYF
NA TRBJ2-3 TRBV7-6 NA TGTGCCAGCAGCTTAGCGGCGCTAGCGAAACCCGCCCCTAGCACAGATACGCAGTATTTT CASSLAALAKPAPSTDTQYF
NA TRBJ2-3 TRBV4-1 TRBD2 TGCGCCAGCAGCCAAGTAGCGGGGTCATACACAGATACGCAGTATTTT CASSQVAGSYTDTQYF
NA TRBJ1-1 TRBV5-6 NA TGTGCCAGCAGCTTGGCCGTCACAGCCGAAGCTTTCTTT CASSLAVTAEAFF
few TRBJ1-6 TRBV9 NA TGTGCCAGCAGCGTAGAGAAGGGGCCCATAATAGGATCACCCCTCCACTTT CASSVEKGPIIGSPLHF
NA TRBJ2-7 TRBV5-1 NA TGCGCCAGCAGCCAAGAAGGACTCACCTCCTCCGAGCAGTACTTC CASSQEGLTSSEQYF
NA TRBJ2-7 TRBV21-1 NA TGTGCCAGCAGAATCCACCGGGACAGGGCCTCGTCCTACGAGCAGTACTTC CASRIHRDRASSYEQYF
few TRBJ2-2 TRBV18 NA TGTGCCAGCTCACCTCTAATACCGGGACTCGATGGCGGGGAGCTGTTTTTT CASSPLIPGLDGGELFF
NA TRBJ1-2 TRBV7-2 TRBD1 TGTGCCAGCAGCGGGTATGACAGGGGGCACGGCTACACCTTC CASSGYDRGHGYTF
NA TRBJ1-1 TRBV1 NA TGCACCAGCAGCCAAAATTTCCCCTTTAAGTTCAGGCAGGGCCGCCTGGAGAACACTGAAGCTTTCTTT CTSSQNFPFKFRQGRLENTEAFF
NA TRBJ1-2 TRBV10-2 NA TGCGCCAGCAGTGACTGGACATCCTCTAACTATGGCTACACCTTC CASSDWTSSNYGYTF
NA TRBJ1-2 TRBV29-1 NA TGCAGCGTTAGACAGAATGGCTACACCTTC CSVRQNGYTF
NA TRBJ1-5 TRBV7-2 TRBD1 TGTGCCAGCAGCTTAAGGGGAACCACAGGGGAACAGCCCCAGCATTTT CASSLRGTTGEQPQHF
NA TRBJ1-5 TRBV6-1 NA TGTGCCAGCAGTGGACAGCCGGACAATCAGCCCCAGCATTTT CASSGQPDNQPQHF
few TRBJ1-6 TRBV11-1 NA TGTGCCAGCAGCTTTCAGGGAAATTGGAATTCACCCCTCCACTTT CASSFQGNWNSPLHF
few TRBJ1-2 TRBV6-1 TRBD1 TGTGCCAGCAGTGTACAGGGGGCGAGTGGCTACACCTTC CASSVQGASGYTF
NA TRBJ2-7 TRBV10-1 NA TGCGCCAGGGATTTAGGCGGGTCCCTTAACGAGCAGTACTTC CARDLGGSLNEQYF
NA TRBJ2-5 TRBV30 TRBD2 TGTGCCTGGGACGGGAGGGGCCGCCAAGAGACCCAGTACTTC CAWDGRGRQETQYF
NA TRBJ1-4 TRBV29-1 TRBD1 TGCAGCGTTAAGACAGGGCGTAATGAAAAACTGTTTTTT CSVKTGRNEKLFF
NA TRBJ1-2 TRBV4-1 NA TGCGCCAGCAGCCAAGGACAGGCTAACTATGGCTACACCTTC CASSQGQANYGYTF
once TRBJ1-2 TRBV2 TRBD1 TGTGCCAGCAACTCCGACAGGGCCCGAGGCTACACCTTC CASNSDRARGYTF
NA TRBJ2-3 TRBV5-1 TRBD1 TGCGCCAGCAGCTTTCTGACAGGGGCACAGAATACGCAGTATTTT CASSFLTGAQNTQYF
NA TRBJ1-6 TRBV6-6 NA TGTGCCAGCAGTTATCGGGAATCACCCCTCCACTTT CASSYRESPLHF
few TRBJ2-4 TRBV7-9 TRBD2 TGTGCCAGCAGCTCCATTAGCGGGGGGGAAAACATTCAGTACTTC CASSSISGGENIQYF
NA TRBJ2-7 TRBV27 NA TGTGCCAGCAGCCTGGGCCAAAGTTCCTACGAGCAGTACTTC CASSLGQSSYEQYF
NA TRBJ1-2 TRBV2 NA TGTGCCAGCAGCGCCAGCTATGGCTACACCTTC CASSASYGYTF